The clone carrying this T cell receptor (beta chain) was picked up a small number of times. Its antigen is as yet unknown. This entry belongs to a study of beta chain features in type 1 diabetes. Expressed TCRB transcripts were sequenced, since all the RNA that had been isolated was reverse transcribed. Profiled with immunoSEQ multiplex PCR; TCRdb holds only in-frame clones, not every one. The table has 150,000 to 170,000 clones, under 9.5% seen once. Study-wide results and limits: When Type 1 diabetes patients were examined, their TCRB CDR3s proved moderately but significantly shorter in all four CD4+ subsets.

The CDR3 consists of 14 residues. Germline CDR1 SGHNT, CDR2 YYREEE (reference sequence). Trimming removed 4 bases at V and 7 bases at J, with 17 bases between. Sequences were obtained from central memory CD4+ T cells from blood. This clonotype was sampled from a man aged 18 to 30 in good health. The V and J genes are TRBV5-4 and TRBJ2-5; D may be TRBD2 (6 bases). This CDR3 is CASSPGGAKRTQYF. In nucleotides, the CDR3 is TGTGCCAGCAGCCCGGGCGGGGCCAAGAGGACCCAGTACTTC.